These T cell receptor beta chains were read from a single sample in a study of T cells in Graves' hyperthyroidism and ophthalmopathy. TCRdb called the multiplex PCR reads again in MiXCR, with one record for every CDR3 protein. The table has around 600,000 distinct CDR3 sequences, approximately 15% seen once. Sequencing input: blood. The receptors originated from a young woman with Graves' ophthalmopathy. Each CDR3 is given without its conserved first and last residue. Each record gives: V gene, J gene, CDR3 protein.

TRBV6-1	TRBJ2-5	ASSYLRELETQY
TRBV7-9	TRBJ2-1	ASSLEWGRYNEQF
TRBV6-1	TRBJ1-5	ASSEFGAFDSNQPQH
TRBV6-1	TRBJ1-5	ASRAGTGGNQPQH
TRBV10-3	TRBJ1-3	AIRLTDPGNTIY
TRBV27	TRBJ2-4	ASRGTSGRNIQY
TRBV29-1	TRBJ1-5	SSPGRIVQDYSNQPQH
TRBV4-3	TRBJ2-7	ASSPWLVGSYEQY
TRBV30	TRBJ2-5	AWGTGGETQY
TRBV3-1	TRBJ2-2	ASSQELGVGGGELF
TRBV27	TRBJ2-7	ASSVAGVRSYEQY
TRBV7-6	TRBJ2-5	ASSSMRTSGRAVEETQY
TRBV4-3	TRBJ2-7	ASSQDSSGAYEQY
TRBV15	TRBJ1-1	ATSNPVGHLNTEAF
TRBV12-5	TRBJ2-1	ASSTGTTDNEQF
TRBV13	TRBJ2-7	ASSPWGTSYYEQY
TRBV24-1	TRBJ2-4	ATSLPGENIQY
TRBV12-3/TRBV12-4	TRBJ1-5	ASSEDRAYSNQPQH
TRBV10-3	TRBJ2-1	AISLSGNEQF
TRBV7-8	TRBJ2-5	ASSLYVSVQETQY
TRBV19	TRBJ2-1	ASTTWGLAGGSEQF
TRBV4-2	TRBJ2-7	ASSQDIVLAGVENAYEQY
TRBV3-1	TRBJ1-4	ASSPRGEKLF